What follows are 15 T cell receptor beta chains derived from one specimen sequenced in a study of blood T cell repertoires in COVID-19. Assay: immunoSEQ multiplex PCR; the TCRdb copy retains only in-frame clones and omits some. The data hold around 250,000 clones, with roughly 81% observed a single time. The specimen sequenced was PBMCs or T cells enriched from blood (not recorded which). The receptors shown here come from a woman aged 50 to 60 who had been exposed to COVID-19.

The chain uses TRBV11-2 and TRBJ1-1; D is possibly TRBD1 (6 bases). The CDR3 contains 15 residues. V lost 5 bases, J lost 2 bases, and 15 bases lay in between. Germline CDR1 SGHAT, CDR2 FQNNGV. CDR3 sequence: CASSARNRDNTEAFF. The CDR3 bases are TGTGCCAGCAGCGCCCGAAACAGGGATAACACTGAAGCTTTCTTT.

As to this clone: Other nucleotide sequences from this sample produce the same CDR3. This rearrangement joins TRBV18 to TRBJ1-1; 9 bases line up with TRBD1. Germline assignment: CDR1 KGHSH and CDR2 LQKENI. The CDR3 runs 15 residues. The V segment lost 3 bases and the J segment 0 bases; nucleotides outside the gene matches: 2. Here the CDR3 DNA reads TGTGCCAGCTCACCGGGGACAGGGCTGAACACTGAAGCTTTCTTT. Its protein product is CASSPGTGLNTEAFF.

The chain combines TRBV28 with TRBJ2-7; the match to TRBD1 covers 8 bases. CDR3 length: 12 residues. The junction had 7 bases not matched to a gene; V was cut back by 8 bases and J by 7 bases. The germline gives CDR1 MDHEN, CDR2 SYDVKM. CDR3 residues: CASHDRGLEQYF. The CDR3 bases are TGTGCCAGCCATGACAGGGGTCTGGAGCAGTACTTC.

For the CDR3, the DNA is TGTGCCAGCAGGGGGACAGGCCAGCCCCAGCATTTT. Translating gives CASRGTGQPQHF. V is TRBV6-5 and J is TRBJ1-5; 8 positions agree with TRBD1. This CDR3 region has 12 residues. The germline gives CDR1 MNHEY, CDR2 SVGAGI. J gave up 7 bases and V 6 bases, and 2 bases lay outside the gene matches.

The V gene is TRBV27, the J gene TRBJ2-5; weak D call: TRBD1 (6 bases). The CDR3 totals 13 residues. CDR1 and CDR2 from the germline V gene are MNHEY and SMNVEV (reference sequence). V was clipped by 5 bases and J by 4 bases, with 11 bases between them. DNA of the CDR3: TGTGCCAGCAGTCTACAGGGCCGAGAGACCCAGTACTTC. Translating it yields CASSLQGRETQYF.

The V and J genes are TRBV10-2 and TRBJ2-6; D is possibly TRBD2 (6 bases). The ends were cut back, 6 bases at V and 0 bases at J, with 12 bases in the middle. The length of the CDR3 is 16 residues. CDR1 is WSHSY, CDR2 SAAADI, per germline. CDR3 loop: CASSPGGFSGANVLTF. The CDR3 DNA reads TGCGCCAGCAGCCCCGGGGGATTCTCTGGGGCCAACGTCCTGACTTTC.

The gene calls are TRBV5-1 and TRBJ1-1; D unclear. V lost 4 bases and J lost 0, with 10 bases in between. Germline values: CDR1 SGHRS, CDR2 YFSETQ. The CDR3 length is 14 residues. CDR3: CASSLSALNTEAFF. DNA for the CDR3: TGCGCCAGCAGCCTCAGCGCTTTGAACACTGAAGCTTTCTTT.

The rearrangement links TRBV5-1 to TRBJ1-5; 9 nucleotides agree with TRBD1. The CDR3 spans 19 residues. CDR1 is SGHRS and CDR2 is YFSETQ in the germline V gene. V shed 0 bases and J 6 bases; nucleotides not matched to a gene: 16. DNA of the CDR3: TGCGCCAGCAGCTTGGATCCCCCGGGACAGGGAGGGTCGGGTCAGCCCCAGCATTTT. It translates to CASSLDPPGQGGSGQPQHF.

Details on this clone: The junction and the germline gene differ at one end; a read error may be behind it. V and J are TRBV11-2 and TRBJ1-6; the match to TRBD1 covers 7 bases. Per the germline V gene, CDR1 is SGHAT and CDR2 is FQNNGV. This CDR3 comprises 15 residues. CDR3 residues: CASSLDRAYNSPLHF. As DNA, the CDR3 is TGTGCCAGCAGCCTAGACAGGGCGTATAATTCACCCCTCCACTTT.

This clone is medium-sized by share. Other DNA sequences from this sample encode an identical CDR3 as well. The rearrangement joins TRBV7-2 to TRBJ2-7, with 10 positions matching TRBD2. V lost 5 bases, J lost 4 bases, and 5 bases stayed unmatched. The germline V gene has CDR1 SGHTA and CDR2 FQGNSA. CDR3 size: 14 residues. CDR3 bases: TGTGCCAGCAGCCCTTGGACTAGCGGTTACGAGCAGTACTTC. This encodes CASSPWTSGYEQYF.

J is TRBJ2-1 and V is TRBV29-1; D ambiguous. Per germline, CDR1 SQVTM and CDR2 ANQGSEA. The CDR3 spans 12 residues. V was shortened by 4 bases and J by 3 bases, with 7 bases between the two germline ends. CDR3 amino acids: CSVAKRYNEQFF. CDR3 nucleotides: TGCAGCGTTGCGAAGCGCTACAATGAGCAGTTCTTC.

The chain links TRBV28 to TRBJ1-2; TRBD1 matches 9 bases. V shed 4 bases, J shed 7 bases, and the junction held 7 bases outside the gene matches. The CDR3 length is 14 residues. The V gene's germline CDR1 is MDHEN and CDR2 SYDVKM. CDR3 sequence: CASSYTGGVFGYTF. DNA for the CDR3: TGTGCCAGCAGTTACACAGGGGGCGTCTTTGGCTACACCTTC.

The V gene is TRBV20-1, the J gene TRBJ2-7; D might be TRBD2 (6 bases). Germline V gene sequence: CDR1 DFQATT, CDR2 SNEGSKA (reference sequence). The CDR3 has 14 amino acids. Trimming took 3 bases from V and 2 from J, leaving 14 bases between them. This chain's CDR3 is CSASIGGPPYEQYF. The CDR3 bases are TGCAGTGCTAGTATCGGGGGTCCACCCTACGAGCAGTACTTC.

The chain couples TRBV2 to TRBJ1-2; no clear D. The CDR3 length is 13 residues. Germline CDR1 SNHLY, CDR2 FYNNEI. V was cut by 1 base and J by 7 bases, with 10 bases left in between. The CDR3: CASSEVVEGGYTF. The CDR3 region has the DNA TGTGCCAGCAGTGAAGTGGTAGAGGGTGGCTACACCTTC.

The gene calls are TRBV4-1 and TRBJ1-6, with 8 bases fitting TRBD1. The CDR3 covers 16 residues. Germline CDR1 reads MGHRA; CDR2 reads YSYEKL. Trimming cost V 0 bases and J 9 bases; bases outside gene matches: 7. CDR3 loop: CASSQDPQGAGSPLHF. In DNA form, the CDR3 reads TGCGCCAGCAGCCAAGACCCTCAGGGGGCTGGTTCACCCCTCCACTTT.